These 22 T cell receptor beta chains came from one sample sequenced in a study of Graves' ophthalmopathy and Graves' hyperthyroidism. The authors amplified TCR beta CDR3 regions from RNA transcripts. HTBI primers primed a first-round RT-PCR, and a second-round multiplex PCR followed. TCRdb processed the multiplex PCR reads anew with MiXCR; each CDR3 protein has one entry. The top ten hold more than 9.5% of the sample, which has 1 million to 1.3 million distinct CDR3 sequences, 35% to 45% seen once. The sample was peripheral blood or thyroid tissue (not recorded which). The receptors here all came from an adult man with Graves' hyperthyroidism.

This clonotype was counted at least ten times. The gene calls are TRBV7-2 and TRBJ1-6; D is ambiguous. The germline V gene has CDR1 SGHTA and CDR2 FQGNSA. The CDR3 length is 14 residues. Trimming took off 3 bases at V and 5 bases at J, with 8 bases between the two ends. CDR3: CASSFPGDNSPLHF. In nucleotides, the CDR3 is TGTGCCAGCAGCTTTCCAGGAGATAATTCACCCCTCCACTTT.

The V gene is TRBV7-9, the J gene TRBJ2-5; 12 positions agree with TRBD2. The CDR3 sequence is 15 residues long. J gave up 2 bases and V 8 bases, and 6 bases lay outside the gene matches. CDR1 SEHNR and CDR2 FQNEAQ come from the germline V gene (reference sequence). The CDR3, as DNA: TGTGCCAGCGGCACCGGGACTAGCGGGCAAGAGACCCAGTACTTC. It yields the protein CASGTGTSGQETQYF.

On this clonotype itself: Compared with germline, one end of the junction differs, possibly owing to a read error. The rearrangement links TRBV11-2 to TRBJ2-5; no clear D gene. CDR3 length: 14 residues. Germline loops: CDR1 SGHAT, CDR2 FQNNGV. In DNA, the CDR3 is TGCGCCAGCAGCCATACAGCTCCAGGCGGTGGCCAGTACTTC. This sequence encodes CASSHTAPGGGQYF.

V usage is TRBV6-5 and J usage is TRBJ1-1; D remains unclear. Per the germline V gene, CDR1 is MNHEY and CDR2 is SVGAGI. This CDR3 has 15 residues. V was trimmed by 5 bases and J by 3 bases, leaving 16 bases between them. The CDR3 nucleotides read TGTGCCAGCAGTGCGAGTTGGACCCTGGACACTGAAGCTTTCTTT. Translated: CASSASWTLDTEAFF.

In regard to this clonotype: This may be a read error: a much more frequent sequence differs by one nucleotide. The rearrangement uses TRBV20-1 and TRBJ1-5; D is unclear. CDR3 size: 14 residues. Deletions cut 5 bases from V and 0 bases from J, with 11 bases between. Germline loops: CDR1 DFQATT, CDR2 SNEGSKA (reference sequence). CDR3 nucleotide sequence: TGCAGTGCTCAACTAGCGGTTAGCAATCAGCCCCAGCATTTT. As protein: CSAQLAVSNQPQHF.

This clonotype was recorded a few times. This chain links TRBV29-1 with TRBJ2-7, with unresolved D. Germline V gene lookup returns CDR1 SQVTM and CDR2 ANQGSEA. Between the trimmed V and J ends, which lost 2 bases and 5 bases, there was a span of 25 bases. This CDR3 has 17 residues. The CDR3 sequence: CSVENEGLWARSHEQYF. The CDR3 DNA sequence: TGCAGCGTTGAAAATGAAGGGCTCTGGGCGAGGTCCCACGAGCAGTACTTC.

V usage is TRBV2 and J usage is TRBJ2-3, with 10 bases lining up with TRBD1. Germline V lookup: CDR1 SNHLY, CDR2 FYNNEI. J was trimmed by 3 bases and V by 3 bases; bases with no gene match: 3. This CDR3 region has 15 residues. The CDR3 sequence is CASSEGTGATDTQYF. The CDR3 coding sequence is TGTGCCAGCAGTGAGGGGACAGGGGCTACAGATACGCAGTATTTT.

Ten or more counts support this clonotype. The V and J genes are TRBV4-3 and TRBJ1-2, with D perhaps matching TRBD1 (5 bases). The germline CDR1 and CDR2 sequences are LGHNA and YSLEER. This CDR3 has 13 residues. Trimming removed 0 bases at V and 6 bases at J, with 8 bases between. CDR3: CASSQDGGDGYTF. The CDR3 DNA reads TGCGCCAGCAGCCAAGATGGGGGGGATGGCTACACCTTC.

The table lists this clonotype with a few counts. The V and J genes are TRBV7-9 and TRBJ2-2, with 10 bases matching TRBD2. The J segment lost 5 bases and the V segment lost 3 bases, leaving 6 bases of the junction unmatched. Germline loops: CDR1 SEHNR, CDR2 FQNEAQ (reference sequence). This CDR3 comprises 16 residues. Written as DNA, the CDR3 is TGTGCCAGCAGCTTTAGAGCGGGAGGGCCTACCGGGGAGCTGTTTTTT. It codes for CASSFRAGGPTGELFF.

This clonotype occurred many times. The genes are TRBV6-5 and TRBJ1-1; D gene ambiguous. Trimming pared 6 bases from V and 0 bases from J, leaving 11 bases between. Germline V CDR1 and CDR2: MNHEY, SVGAGI. CDR3 size: 14 residues. The CDR3 DNA is TGTGCCAGCAGCCCCCCACAGATGAACACTGAAGCTTTCTTT. It codes for CASSPPQMNTEAFF.

The chain uses TRBV7-2 and TRBJ2-2; D possibly corresponds to TRBD2 (5 bases). V gave up 3 bases and J gave up 6 bases, with 14 bases separating them. Germline V gene data show CDR1 as SGHTA and CDR2 as FQGNSA. This CDR3 spans 15 amino acids. The CDR3 sequence is CASSFLLLDSGELFF. As DNA, the CDR3 is TGTGCCAGCAGCTTCCTACTACTAGACTCCGGGGAGCTGTTTTTT.

At least ten counts were recorded for this clonotype. The rearrangement joins TRBV5-1 to TRBJ1-1; D is unresolved. CDR3 length: 14 amino acids. Trimming stripped 0 bases from V and 4 bases from J, with 10 bases between. Germline CDR1 reads SGHRS; CDR2 reads YFSETQ. The CDR3: CASSLEGAATEAFF. For the CDR3, the DNA is TGCGCCAGCAGCTTGGAGGGAGCAGCCACTGAAGCTTTCTTT.

A word on this clonotype: At one end the junction does not follow the germline gene, possibly because of a read error. The V gene is TRBV5-1, the J gene TRBJ2-7; D may be TRBD1 (6 bases). The better agreement between TRBJ1-2 and the DNA end casts doubt on the J call. Germline loops: CDR1 SGHRS, CDR2 YFSETQ. This CDR3 is 13 amino acids long. For the CDR3, the DNA is TGCGCCAGCGGCTTGCAGGGGTCGAGAGGCTACACCTTC. As protein: CASGLQGSRGYTF.

DNA for the CDR3: TGTGCCAGCAGTCGCCGGGACAGGGGGCAGGCCGGGGAGCTGTTTTTT. This codes for CASSRRDRGQAGELFF. The gene calls are TRBV12-3 or TRBV12-4 and TRBJ2-2, with 12 bases aligning to TRBD1. This CDR3 spans 16 amino acids. Trimming at V came to 5 bases and at J to 6 bases, leaving 7 bases not matched to a gene.

This chain links TRBV29-1 with TRBJ2-5, with TRBD1 matching 10 bases. V gave up 7 bases and J gave up 2 bases; unmatched junction bases: 4. Germline V CDR1 and CDR2: SQVTM, ANQGSEA. The CDR3 totals 13 residues. CDR3 sequence reads: CSGTGGQQETQYF. CDR3 nucleotide sequence: TGCAGCGGGACAGGGGGACAGCAAGAGACCCAGTACTTC.

The rearrangement uses TRBV6-6 and TRBJ1-1, with D hard to call. This CDR3 has 13 amino acids. CDR1 is MNHNY, CDR2 SVGAGI, per germline (reference sequence). V lost 8 bases and J lost 3, with 13 bases in between. CDR3 in amino acids: CASGHGVYTEAFF. The CDR3 DNA follows: TGTGCCAGCGGCCACGGCGTATACACTGAAGCTTTCTTT.

The chain is built from TRBV7-2 and TRBJ2-7; D is ambiguous. Trimming shortened V by 5 bases and J by 0 bases, and 8 bases separated the two germline ends. The germline gives CDR1 SGHTA, CDR2 FQGNSA. The CDR3 length is 13 residues. CDR3 bases: TGTGCCAGCAGCCCCCACGGCTCCTACGAGCAGTACTTC. Translated, it gives CASSPHGSYEQYF. Filled out from reference TRBV7-2 and TRBJ2-7, the complete variable domain reads GAGVSQSPSNKVTEKGKDVELRCDPISGHTALYWYRQSLGQGLEFLIYFQGNSAPDKSGLPSDRFSAERTGGSVSTLTIQRTQQEDSAVYLCASSPHGSYEQYFGPGTRLTVT.

V and J are TRBV7-9 and TRBJ2-7; perhaps TRBD2 as D (8 bases). This CDR3 is 15 amino acids long. The V end was cut by 5 bases, the J end by 2 bases, with 16 bases between. Germline V gives CDR1 SEHNR, CDR2 FQNEAQ (reference sequence). CDR3 nucleotide sequence: TGTGCCAGCAGCGGAGGGACAGCGGGAGCCTACGAGCAGTACTTC. This sequence encodes CASSGGTAGAYEQYF.

This clonotype was detected only a few times. The V and J genes are TRBV6-1 and TRBJ1-2; 7 bases map to TRBD1. The trim removed 7 bases at V and 4 bases at J, leaving 12 bases unmatched. The CDR3 has 15 residues. The germline V gene has CDR1 MNHNS and CDR2 SASEGT. The CDR3 DNA reads as TGTGCCAGCACTATGGACAGGCAGGGGCTCTATGGCTACACCTTC. Protein sequence: CASTMDRQGLYGYTF.

V usage is TRBV7-9 and J usage is TRBJ1-2, with D possibly TRBD1 on 5 matching bases. Germline CDR1 reads SEHNR; CDR2 reads FQNEAQ (reference sequence). With 5 bases removed from V and 11 bases from J, the gap between germline ends came to 18 bases. This CDR3 has 13 amino acids. The CDR3 region has the DNA TGTGCCAGCAGCCTAGGGACTACGGTGGGGTACACCTTC. Translation gives CASSLGTTVGYTF.

This clonotype came up once. V and J are TRBV7-2 and TRBJ2-7, with D possibly matching TRBD2 (6 bases). V lost 5 bases and J 4 bases, leaving 21 bases between the germline ends. From germline, CDR1 is SGHTA and CDR2 FQGNSA. The CDR3 runs 16 residues. The CDR3 loop reads CASSQETSVGLYEQYF. The CDR3, as DNA: TGTGCCAGCAGCCAAGAAACAAGTGTAGGACTATACGAGCAGTACTTC.

The V gene is TRBV9, the J gene TRBJ1-3; 7 nucleotides agree with TRBD1. The germline V gene encodes CDR1 SGDLS and CDR2 YYNGEE. Germline trimming cut 6 bases from V and 0 bases from J; bases unmatched to any gene: 9. This CDR3 is 16 amino acids long. CDR3 sequence (DNA): TGTGCCAGCACTCCCCTGGGACAGACCTCTGGAAACACCATATATTTT. It translates to CASTPLGQTSGNTIYF.